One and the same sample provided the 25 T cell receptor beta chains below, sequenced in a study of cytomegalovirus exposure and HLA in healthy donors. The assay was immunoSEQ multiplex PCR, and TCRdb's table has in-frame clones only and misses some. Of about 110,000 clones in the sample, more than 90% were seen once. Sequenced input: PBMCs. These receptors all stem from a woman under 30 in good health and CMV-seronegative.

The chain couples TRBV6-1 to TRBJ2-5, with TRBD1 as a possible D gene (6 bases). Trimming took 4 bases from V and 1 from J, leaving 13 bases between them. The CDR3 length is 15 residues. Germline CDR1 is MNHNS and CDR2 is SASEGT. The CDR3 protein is CASSVLDRPQETQYF. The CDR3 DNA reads TGTGCCAGCAGTGTTTTGGACAGACCCCAAGAGACCCAGTACTTC.

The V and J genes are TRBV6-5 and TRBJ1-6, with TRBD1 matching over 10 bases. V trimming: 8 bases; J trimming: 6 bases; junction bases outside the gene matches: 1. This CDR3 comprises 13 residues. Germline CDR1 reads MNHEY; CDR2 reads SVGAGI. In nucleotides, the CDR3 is TGTGCCAGCCGGGACAGGGGTAATTCACCCCTCCACTTT. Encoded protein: CASRDRGNSPLHF.

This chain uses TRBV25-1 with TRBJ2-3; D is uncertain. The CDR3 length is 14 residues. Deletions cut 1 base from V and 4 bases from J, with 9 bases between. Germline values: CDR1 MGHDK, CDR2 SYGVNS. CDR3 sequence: CASSESSSADTQYF. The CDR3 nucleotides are TGTGCCAGCAGTGAATCTTCGTCGGCAGATACGCAGTATTTT.

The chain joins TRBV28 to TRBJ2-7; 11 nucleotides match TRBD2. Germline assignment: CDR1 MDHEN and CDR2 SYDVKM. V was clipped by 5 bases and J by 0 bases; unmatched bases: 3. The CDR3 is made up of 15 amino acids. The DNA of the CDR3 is TGTGCCAGCAGTACGGGACTAGCGGACTCCTACGAGCAGTACTTC. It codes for CASSTGLADSYEQYF. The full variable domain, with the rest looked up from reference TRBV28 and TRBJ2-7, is DVKVTQSSRYLVKRTGEKVFLECVQDMDHENMFWYRQDPGLGLRLIYFSYDVKMKEKGDIPEGYSVSREKKERFSLILESASTNQTSMYLCASSTGLADSYEQYFGPGTRLTVT.

In nucleotides, the CDR3 is TGCGCCAGCAGACAGGGGGAATCCCACGAGCAGTACTTC. This codes for CASRQGESHEQYF. This chain uses TRBV5-1 with TRBJ2-7; 8 positions agree with TRBD1. This CDR3 contains 13 residues. Germline loops: CDR1 SGHRS, CDR2 YFSETQ. V was pared by 5 bases and J by 5 bases, with 6 bases of the junction left unmatched.

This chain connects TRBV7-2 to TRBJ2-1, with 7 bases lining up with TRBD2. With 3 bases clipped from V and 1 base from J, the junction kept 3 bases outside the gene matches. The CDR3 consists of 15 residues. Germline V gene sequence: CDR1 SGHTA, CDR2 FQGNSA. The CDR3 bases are TGTGCCAGCAGCTTTGATAGCGGGTCCTACAATGAGCAGTTCTTC. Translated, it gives CASSFDSGSYNEQFF.

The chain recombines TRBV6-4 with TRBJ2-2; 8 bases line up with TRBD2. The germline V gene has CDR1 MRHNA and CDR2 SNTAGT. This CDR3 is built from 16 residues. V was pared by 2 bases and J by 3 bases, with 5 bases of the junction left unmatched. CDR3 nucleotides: TGTGCCAGCAGTGACCGGTCGCGGGGGGACACCGGGGAGCTGTTTTTT. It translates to CASSDRSRGDTGELFF.

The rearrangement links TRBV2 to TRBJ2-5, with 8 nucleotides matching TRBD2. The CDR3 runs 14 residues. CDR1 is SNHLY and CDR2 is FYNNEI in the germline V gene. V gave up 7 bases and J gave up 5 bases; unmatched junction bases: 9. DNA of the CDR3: TGTGCCAGCATTCGGACGGGGGGGCCGGAGACCCAGTACTTC. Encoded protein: CASIRTGGPETQYF.

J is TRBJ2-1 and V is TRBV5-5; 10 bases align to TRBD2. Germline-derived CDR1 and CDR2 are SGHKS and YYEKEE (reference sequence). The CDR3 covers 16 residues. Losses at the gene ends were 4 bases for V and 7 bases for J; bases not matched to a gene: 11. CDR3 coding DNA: TGTGCCAGCAGCCCTGGACTAGCGGCGGACGGGAATGAGCAGTTCTTC. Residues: CASSPGLAADGNEQFF.

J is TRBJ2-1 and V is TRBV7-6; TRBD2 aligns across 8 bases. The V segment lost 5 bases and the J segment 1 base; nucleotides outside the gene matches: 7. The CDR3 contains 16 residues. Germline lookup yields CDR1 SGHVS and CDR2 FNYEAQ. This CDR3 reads CASSHGGAGSYNEQFF. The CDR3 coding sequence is TGTGCCAGCAGCCACGGGGGGGCCGGGTCCTACAATGAGCAGTTCTTC. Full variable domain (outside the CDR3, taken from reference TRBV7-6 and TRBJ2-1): GAGVSQSPRYKVTKRGQDVALRCDPISGHVSLYWYRQALGQGPEFLTYFNYEAQQDKSGLPNDRFSAERPEGSISTLTIQRTEQRDSAMYRCASSHGGAGSYNEQFFGPGTRLTVL.

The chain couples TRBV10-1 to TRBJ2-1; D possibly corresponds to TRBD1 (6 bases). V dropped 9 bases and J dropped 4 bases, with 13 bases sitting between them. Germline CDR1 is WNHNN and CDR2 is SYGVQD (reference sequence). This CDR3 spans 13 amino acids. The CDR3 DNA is TGCGCCAGTCGAGTAGGGGGATACAATGAGCAGTTCTTC. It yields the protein CASRVGGYNEQFF.

CDR3 nucleotides: TGTGCCAGCAGCTCGCAAAAGGACAGGGGGCATATTGAAGCTTTCTTT. It encodes CASSSQKDRGHIEAFF. The V gene is TRBV7-9, the J gene TRBJ1-1; 11 nucleotides agree with TRBD1. With V trimmed by 4 bases and J by 7 bases, 11 bases remained unmatched. The length of the CDR3 is 16 residues. The V gene's germline CDR1 is SEHNR and CDR2 FQNEAQ (reference sequence).

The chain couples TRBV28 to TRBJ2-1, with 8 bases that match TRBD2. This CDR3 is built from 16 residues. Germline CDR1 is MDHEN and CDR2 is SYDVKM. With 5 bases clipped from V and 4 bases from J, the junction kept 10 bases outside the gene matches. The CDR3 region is CASSPRPGGRYNEQFF. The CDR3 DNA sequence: TGTGCCAGCAGTCCACGTCCGGGGGGGCGGTACAATGAGCAGTTCTTC.

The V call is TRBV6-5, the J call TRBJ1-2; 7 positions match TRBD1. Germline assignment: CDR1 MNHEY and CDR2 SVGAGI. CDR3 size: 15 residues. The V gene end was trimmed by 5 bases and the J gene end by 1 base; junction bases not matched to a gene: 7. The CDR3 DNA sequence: TGTGCCAGCAGTAAGGACAGGCAGATTAACTATGGCTACACCTTC. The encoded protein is CASSKDRQINYGYTF.

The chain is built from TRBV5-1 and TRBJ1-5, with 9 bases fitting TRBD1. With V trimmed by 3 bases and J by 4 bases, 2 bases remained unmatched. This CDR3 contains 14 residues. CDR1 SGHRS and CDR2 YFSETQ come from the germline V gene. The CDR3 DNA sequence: TGCGCCAGCAGCTCCGGGACAGGGAATCAGCCCCAGCATTTT. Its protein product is CASSSGTGNQPQHF. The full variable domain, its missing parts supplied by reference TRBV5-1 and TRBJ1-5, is KAGVTQTPRYLIKTRGQQVTLSCSPISGHRSVSWYQQTPGQGLQFLFEYFSETQRNKGNFPGRFSGRQFSNSRSEMNVSTLELGDSALYLCASSSGTGNQPQHFGDGTRLSIL.

The CDR3 DNA reads TGTGCCAGCAGAGTACAGGGGGCTTATTCACCCCTCCACTTT. Its protein is CASRVQGAYSPLHF. The rearrangement links TRBV6-5 to TRBJ1-6; 9 nucleotides match TRBD1. CDR3 length: 14 amino acids. V lost 6 bases and J lost 8; bases outside the gene matches: 5. From germline, CDR1 is MNHEY and CDR2 SVGAGI.

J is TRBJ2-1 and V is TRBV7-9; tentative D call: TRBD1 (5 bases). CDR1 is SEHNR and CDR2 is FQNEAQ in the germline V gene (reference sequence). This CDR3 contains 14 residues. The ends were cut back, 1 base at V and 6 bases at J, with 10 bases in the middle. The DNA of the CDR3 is TGTGCCAGCAGCTTAGGGGGCACTCGCAATGAGCAGTTCTTC. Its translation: CASSLGGTRNEQFF. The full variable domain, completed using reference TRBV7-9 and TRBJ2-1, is DTGVSQNPRHKITKRGQNVTFRCDPISEHNRLYWYRQTLGQGPEFLTYFQNEAQLEKSRLLSDRFSAERPKGSFSTLEIQRTEQGDSAMYLCASSLGGTRNEQFFGPGTRLTVL.

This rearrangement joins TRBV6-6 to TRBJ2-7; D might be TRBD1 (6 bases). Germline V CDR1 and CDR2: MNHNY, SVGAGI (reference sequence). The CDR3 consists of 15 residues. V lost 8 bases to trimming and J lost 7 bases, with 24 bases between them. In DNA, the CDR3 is TGTGCCAGCTCCTCTCCGGAACAGGGAAGGTGGGAGCAGTACTTC. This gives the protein CASSSPEQGRWEQYF.

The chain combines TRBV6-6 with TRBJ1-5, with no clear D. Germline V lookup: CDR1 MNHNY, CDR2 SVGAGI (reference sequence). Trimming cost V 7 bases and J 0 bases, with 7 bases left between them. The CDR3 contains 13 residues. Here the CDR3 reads CASTPYSNQPQHF. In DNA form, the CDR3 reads TGTGCCAGCACCCCGTATAGCAATCAGCCCCAGCATTTT.

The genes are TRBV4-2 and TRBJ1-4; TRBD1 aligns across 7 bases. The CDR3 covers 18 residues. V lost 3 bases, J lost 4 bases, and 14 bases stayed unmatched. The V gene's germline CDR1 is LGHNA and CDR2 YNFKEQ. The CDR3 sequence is CASSHSGQGEKLNEKLFF. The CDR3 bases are TGTGCCAGCAGCCATTCCGGGCAGGGGGAAAAACTTAATGAAAAACTGTTTTTT.

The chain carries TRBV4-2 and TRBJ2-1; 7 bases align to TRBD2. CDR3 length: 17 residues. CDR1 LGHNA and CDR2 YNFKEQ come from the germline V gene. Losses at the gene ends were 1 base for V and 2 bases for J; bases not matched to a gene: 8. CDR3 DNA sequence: TGTGCCAGCAGCCAAGTTCAGGGAGCGGGGACCTACAATGAGCAGTTCTTC. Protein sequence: CASSQVQGAGTYNEQFF.

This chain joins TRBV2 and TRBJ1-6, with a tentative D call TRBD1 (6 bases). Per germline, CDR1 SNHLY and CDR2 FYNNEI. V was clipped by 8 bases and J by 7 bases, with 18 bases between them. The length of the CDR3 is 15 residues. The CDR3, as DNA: TGTGCCAGCTCCGGGGGGGGCGCAGGGAATTCACCCCTCCACTTT. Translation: CASSGGGAGNSPLHF.

The CDR3 loop reads CASSVVSTGELFF. The CDR3 DNA reads TGTGCCAGCAGCGTAGTGTCGACCGGGGAGCTGTTTTTT. The chain recombines TRBV9 with TRBJ2-2; D is unresolved. This CDR3 has 13 amino acids. V was shortened by 0 bases and J by 5 bases, with 5 bases between the two germline ends. The germline CDR1 and CDR2 sequences are SGDLS and YYNGEE.

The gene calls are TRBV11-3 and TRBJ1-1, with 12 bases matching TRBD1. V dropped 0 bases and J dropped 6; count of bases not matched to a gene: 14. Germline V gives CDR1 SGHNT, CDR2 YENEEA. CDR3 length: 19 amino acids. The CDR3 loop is CASSLEDGTGGEFSAEAFF. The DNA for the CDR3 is TGTGCCAGCAGCTTAGAGGACGGGACAGGGGGCGAGTTTAGCGCTGAAGCTTTCTTT.

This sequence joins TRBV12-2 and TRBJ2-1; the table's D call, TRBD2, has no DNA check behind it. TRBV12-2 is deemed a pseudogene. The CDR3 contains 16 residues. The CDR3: CASRPTSGGAGNEQFF. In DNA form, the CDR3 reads TGTGCAAGTCGCCCGACTAGCGGGGGGGCCGGCAATGAGCAGTTCTTC.